This TCR beta chain was sequenced in a study of blood T cells in healthy people across ages. A minimum of 6 million PBMCs was isolated per sample. This clonotype was found a few times. The target antigen is unknown. Study-level findings and limits: Diversity figures derived from one million T cells were judged to underestimate the true value. The unsorted PBMCs prevented any conclusive comparison of naive versus antigen-experienced cells.

A sample-barcoded 5' primer and a J-beta primer mix were used in a second PCR of roughly 6 to 11 cycles. TCRdb fed the 5' RACE reads into MiXCR, producing one record per CDR3 protein. The data hold some 760,000 distinct CDR3 sequences, with around 25% observed a single time. V lost 1 base and J 3 bases, leaving 4 bases between the germline ends. The CDR3 runs to 13 residues. CDR1 and CDR2 from the germline V gene are SGHAT and FQNNGV. These same data were also listed under a study on T cells of mothers and their children. That study adds: A few healthy Caucasian mothers and their six children were the donors.

The clonotype was recovered from a boy between 10 and 17 years old in good health. The sequencing sample was made of blood. The gene calls are TRBV11-2 and TRBJ1-5; D gene unclear. CDR3 sequence (DNA): TGTGCCAGCAGCTTAGCAACCAATCAGCCCCAGCATTTT. It codes for CASSLATNQPQHF.